This T cell receptor beta chain is from a study of control samples from healthy donors and cancer patients. CDR3 size: 16 residues. Germline CDR1 MDHEN, CDR2 SYDVKM. The V and J ends lost 2 bases and 3 bases respectively, with 16 bases between them. Sequenced by immunoSEQ multiplex PCR; TCRdb stores in-frame clones only, minus some. The table lists some 130,000 clones, 80% to 95% of them singletons. V gene TRBV28 combines with J gene TRBJ1-2; D remains ambiguous. The receptor's source is a man aged 18 to 29 in good health. The sequenced sample was blood. This CDR3 reads CASSLGSLWADYGYTF. For the CDR3, the DNA is TGTGCCAGCAGTTTAGGTTCCCTTTGGGCTGACTATGGCTACACCTTC.